A single sample gave rise to the 30 T cell receptor beta chains below, sequenced in a study of early T cells in non-severe SARS-CoV-2 infection. TCRdb analysed the 5' RACE reads with MiXCR anew, one entry per CDR3 protein. The sample contains some 40,000 distinct CDR3 sequences, 6% to 7% of which appear only once. Here the sequenced sample was whole blood, taken at baseline. The receptor source for this set is an adult who was a healthcare worker with PCR-confirmed SARS-CoV-2 infection or an uninfected control (not recorded which).

The chain uses TRBV29-1 and TRBJ2-3, with D perhaps matching TRBD2 (6 bases). Trimming removed 1 base at V and 1 base at J, with 15 bases between. This CDR3 comprises 16 residues. Per germline, CDR1 SQVTM and CDR2 ANQGSEA. The CDR3 reads CSVEGIGKRGTDTQYF. The CDR3 DNA reads as TGCAGCGTTGAAGGAATCGGTAAGCGGGGCACAGATACGCAGTATTTT.

This clonotype was detected ten times or more. This chain connects TRBV9 to TRBJ2-2, with 7 bases identical to TRBD2. The V gene end was trimmed by 2 bases and the J gene end by 4 bases; junction bases not matched to a gene: 8. In germline, CDR1 is SGDLS, CDR2 YYNGEE. CDR3 size: 16 residues. CDR3 residues: CASSVEGGPGTGELFF. DNA of the CDR3: TGTGCCAGCAGCGTGGAGGGAGGGCCGGGCACCGGGGAGCTGTTTTTT. Full variable domain (remainder filled in from reference TRBV9 and TRBJ2-2): DSGVTQTPKHLITATGQRVTLRCSPRSGDLSVYWYQQSLDQGLQFLIQYYNGEERAKGNILERFSAQQFPDLHSELNLSSLELGDSALYFCASSVEGGPGTGELFFGEGSRLTVL.

The chain combines TRBV7-9 with TRBJ2-1; a weak D match, TRBD2 (5 bases). CDR1 and CDR2 (germline): SEHNR, FQNEAQ (reference sequence). V was trimmed by 0 bases and J by 5 bases, leaving 14 bases between them. The CDR3 length is 16 residues. CDR3 loop: CASSLALSGENNEQFF. DNA of the CDR3: TGTGCCAGCAGCTTAGCACTCTCCGGGGAGAACAATGAGCAGTTCTTC.

The table lists this clonotype with many counts. The CDR3 is CASLTDGNTEAFF. The CDR3 DNA sequence: TGTGCCAGCCTAACCGACGGGAACACTGAAGCTTTCTTT. The chain uses TRBV2 and TRBJ1-1; no firm D call. Trimming removed 8 bases from V and 1 base from J, with 11 bases in between. Germline V gene lookup returns CDR1 SNHLY and CDR2 FYNNEI. This CDR3 is 13 amino acids long.

This clonotype came up many times. The chain employs TRBV6-6 and TRBJ2-7; no definite D call. The CDR3 contains 10 residues. The V end lost 8 bases, the J end lost 2 bases, and 4 bases lay between the germline ends. Germline CDR1 is MNHNY and CDR2 is SVGAGI (reference sequence). The CDR3 region has the DNA TGTGCCAGCGGCACCTACGAGCAGTACTTC. Translating gives CASGTYEQYF.

This clonotype came up many times. The chain links TRBV6-6 to TRBJ2-1, with D uncertain. The V gene lost 6 bases and the J gene lost 1 base, with 10 bases spanning the gap. CDR3 length: 14 amino acids. Looked up from germline, CDR1 is MNHNY and CDR2 is SVGAGI (reference sequence). The chain's CDR3 is CASSLLGSYNEQFF. The CDR3 nucleotides are TGTGCCAGCAGCCTTTTGGGTTCCTACAATGAGCAGTTCTTC.

The DNA of the CDR3 is TGCGCCAGCAGCTTGGACAGTTATAGCAATCAGCCCCAGCATTTT. As protein: CASSLDSYSNQPQHF. This chain joins TRBV5-1 and TRBJ1-5; D is unresolved. The ends were cut back, 0 bases at V and 0 bases at J, with 7 bases in the middle. Per germline, CDR1 SGHRS and CDR2 YFSETQ. The CDR3 has 15 residues.

This chain uses TRBV5-1 with TRBJ2-7; maybe TRBD2 (5 bases). V was clipped by 3 bases and J by 3 bases, with 10 bases between them. This CDR3 comprises 13 residues. Per the germline V gene, CDR1 is SGHRS and CDR2 is YFSETQ. DNA of the CDR3: TGCGCCAGCAGCTCCGGGCGGGTCTACGAGCAGTACTTC. It yields the protein CASSSGRVYEQYF.

The J gene is TRBJ2-1, the V gene TRBV20-1; a weak D match, TRBD2 (6 bases). The CDR3 spans 13 residues. Germline V gene lookup returns CDR1 DFQATT and CDR2 SNEGSKA (reference sequence). Trimming shortened V by 2 bases and J by 9 bases, and 14 bases separated the two germline ends. The CDR3 sequence: CSARRVTGGEQFF. The CDR3 nucleotides read TGCAGTGCTAGACGCGTAACCGGGGGTGAGCAGTTCTTC.

There are many counts of this clonotype. This CDR3 reads CASSGRRGADVTQYF. The CDR3 DNA sequence: TGTGCCAGCAGTGGGCGGCGGGGGGCGGATGTGACCCAGTACTTC. This sequence joins TRBV2 and TRBJ2-5; 8 bases map to TRBD2. Germline trimming cut 4 bases from V and 7 bases from J; bases unmatched to any gene: 11. Germline V gene sequence: CDR1 SNHLY, CDR2 FYNNEI. The CDR3 runs 15 residues.

This clonotype has only a few counts. The chain carries TRBV3-1 and TRBJ1-6; 7 bases agree with TRBD1. The CDR3 sequence is 15 residues long. V shed 2 bases, J shed 10 bases, and the junction held 8 bases outside the gene matches. CDR1 LGHDT and CDR2 YNNKEL come from the germline V gene (reference sequence). The CDR3 coding sequence is TGTGCCAGCAGCCAAAAGGCAGGGGGAGTCTCACCCCTCCACTTT. It encodes CASSQKAGGVSPLHF.

In this sample, this clonotype turned up many times. V usage is TRBV7-9 and J usage is TRBJ2-4; 10 bases agree with TRBD1. This CDR3 is 15 amino acids long. Germline CDR1 and CDR2: SEHNR and FQNEAQ (reference sequence). With 5 bases clipped from V and 3 bases from J, the junction kept 4 bases outside the gene matches. The CDR3 nucleotides are TGTGCCAGCAGCCCAGGACAGGGGGGCAAAAACATTCAGTACTTC. Its protein product is CASSPGQGGKNIQYF. Combining the CDR3 with reference TRBV7-9 and TRBJ2-4 gives the whole variable domain DTGVSQNPRHKITKRGQNVTFRCDPISEHNRLYWYRQTLGQGPEFLTYFQNEAQLEKSRLLSDRFSAERPKGSFSTLEIQRTEQGDSAMYLCASSPGQGGKNIQYFGAGTRLSVL.

This clonotype has a count of ten or more. In DNA form, the CDR3 reads TGTGCCAGCAGCTTAGCAGACAGGGTAATTGATGGCTACACCTTC. Its protein product is CASSLADRVIDGYTF. The chain has TRBV7-2 and TRBJ1-2, with 7 bases that match TRBD1. Germline CDR1 reads SGHTA; CDR2 reads FQGNSA. The CDR3 has 15 amino acids. J was trimmed by 6 bases and V by 0 bases; bases with no gene match: 7.

This clonotype has a count of ten or more. The V call is TRBV4-2, the J call TRBJ2-3, with a weak D call TRBD2 (8 bases). In germline, CDR1 is LGHNA, CDR2 YNFKEQ. The CDR3 runs 16 residues. Trimming took 4 bases from V and 6 from J, leaving 20 bases between them. This CDR3 reads CASSREPGLGGDTQYF. The CDR3 DNA is TGTGCCAGCAGCCGAGAACCGGGACTAGGGGGCGATACGCAGTATTTT.

The genes are TRBV7-2 and TRBJ1-4; D call uncertain. Trimming removed 5 bases at V and 7 bases at J, with 14 bases between. CDR1 and CDR2 (germline): SGHTA, FQGNSA. The CDR3 runs 14 residues. This CDR3 is CASSGLPAGEKLFF. The CDR3 DNA reads as TGTGCCAGCAGCGGACTCCCGGCAGGTGAAAAACTGTTTTTT.

Judged by abundance, this clonotype is medium-sized. The V and J genes are TRBV12-3 or TRBV12-4 and TRBJ1-5; D gene ambiguous. V lost 3 bases to trimming and J lost 4 bases, with 13 bases between them. This CDR3 is built from 15 residues. CDR3 in DNA: TGTGCCAGCAGTTTGGGTGATACAATGAATCAGCCCCAGCATTTT. The encoded protein is CASSLGDTMNQPQHF.

The chain couples TRBV19 to TRBJ1-2, with 12 nucleotides matching TRBD1. With 7 bases clipped from V and 6 bases from J, the junction kept 15 bases outside the gene matches. The CDR3 runs to 17 residues. Germline CDR1 and CDR2: LNHDA and SQIVND (reference sequence). CDR3 loop: CASIDLWGTGGSDGYTF. For the CDR3, the DNA is TGTGCCAGTATAGATTTGTGGGGGACAGGGGGCTCGGATGGCTACACCTTC. Looking up the rest from reference TRBV19 and TRBJ1-2 gives the full variable domain: DGGITQSPKYLFRKEGQNVTLSCEQNLNHDAMYWYRQDPGQGLRLIYYSQIVNDFQKGDIAEGYSVSREKKESFPLTVTSAQKNPTAFYLCASIDLWGTGGSDGYTFGSGTRLTVV.

This sequence joins TRBV6-7 and TRBJ2-1, with 9 positions matching TRBD2. TRBV6-7 is labeled an ORF, and its function is uncertain. The length of the CDR3 is 19 residues. J was trimmed by 0 bases and V by 2 bases; bases with no gene match: 11. This chain's CDR3 is CASSYPTSGPLYSYNEQFF. The CDR3 bases are TGTGCCAGCAGTTACCCCACTAGCGGGCCCCTTTACTCCTACAATGAGCAGTTCTTC.

This clonotype came up a few times. The CDR3 bases are TGTGCCACTCAAGACAGGGGGAATGGGAACACTGAAGCTTTCTTT. Its translation is CATQDRGNGNTEAFF. This sequence joins TRBV7-2 and TRBJ1-1, with 9 bases identical to TRBD1. Trimming removed 10 bases from V and 1 base from J; junction bases left unmatched: 10. CDR3 length: 15 amino acids. Germline lookup yields CDR1 SGHTA and CDR2 FQGNSA.

There are many counts of this clonotype. The chain carries TRBV20-1 and TRBJ2-5, with D tentatively TRBD1 (6 bases). Between the trimmed V and J ends, which lost 3 bases and 2 bases, there was a span of 16 bases. Germline assignment: CDR1 DFQATT and CDR2 SNEGSKA (reference sequence). The CDR3 covers 15 residues. This CDR3 is CSASLPGTLQETQYF. The CDR3 nucleotides are TGCAGTGCTAGTTTGCCCGGGACATTACAAGAGACCCAGTACTTC.

This clonotype turned up a few times. This chain connects TRBV19 to TRBJ1-2; D call uncertain. Germline V CDR1 and CDR2: LNHDA, SQIVND (reference sequence). The CDR3 is made up of 14 amino acids. The V gene lost 3 bases and the J gene lost 7 bases, with 15 bases spanning the gap. In nucleotides, the CDR3 is TGTGCCAGTAGTATGGTCGTGGCAAACCTTGGCTACACCTTC. This codes for CASSMVVANLGYTF.

This clonotype was seen only a few times. This chain connects TRBV30 to TRBJ2-7; D perhaps matches TRBD2 (6 bases). CDR1 and CDR2 from the germline V gene are GTSNPN and SVGIG (reference sequence). This CDR3 contains 15 residues. Trimming removed 2 bases from V and 6 bases from J, with 20 bases in between. DNA for the CDR3: TGTGCCTGGAGTCCAGCCTCCGGGGGATTGCGCGAGCAGTACTTC. Translated, it gives CAWSPASGGLREQYF. The full variable domain, with the rest looked up from reference TRBV30 and TRBJ2-7, is SQTIHQWPATLVQPVGSPLSLECTVEGTSNPNLYWYRQAAGRGLQLLFYSVGIGQISSEVPQNLSASRPQDRQFILSSKKLLLSDSGFYLCAWSPASGGLREQYFGPGTRLTVT.

This clonotype appeared a few times. V and J are TRBV11-2 and TRBJ1-1; tentative D call: TRBD1 (6 bases). Germline-derived CDR1 and CDR2 are SGHAT and FQNNGV. Trimming cost V 0 bases and J 8 bases, with 10 bases left between them. The CDR3 is made up of 13 amino acids. The CDR3 DNA sequence: TGTGCCAGCAGCTTAGAGTGGGGACAAGAAGCTTTCTTT. As protein: CASSLEWGQEAFF.

This clonotype was recorded at least ten times. Here the CDR3 reads CASSGWGVNTEAFF. Written as DNA, the CDR3 is TGTGCCAGCTCCGGATGGGGTGTTAACACTGAAGCTTTCTTT. The V call is TRBV18, the J call TRBJ1-1, with D unresolved. Trimming cost V 6 bases and J 2 bases, with 13 bases left between them. This CDR3 has 14 residues. The germline gives CDR1 KGHSH, CDR2 LQKENI.

CDR3 region: CAISESLIEPQHF. The CDR3 DNA is TGTGCCATCAGTGAGTCCCTAATAGAGCCCCAGCATTTT. The chain links TRBV10-3 to TRBJ1-5; D unclear. V lost 0 bases to trimming and J lost 8 bases, with 8 bases between them. The CDR3 is 13 amino acids. Germline V gene lookup returns CDR1 ENHRY and CDR2 SYGVKD.

In nucleotides, the CDR3 is TGTGCCAGCAGCTTAGTCTCCGTTTGGAGTCGGTCCGAGCAGTACTTC. This encodes CASSLVSVWSRSEQYF. The genes are TRBV7-2 and TRBJ2-7; no definite D call. Germline CDR1 SGHTA, CDR2 FQGNSA. CDR3 size: 16 residues. V was pared by 1 base and J by 6 bases, with 19 bases between.

Ten or more counts support this clonotype. This chain joins TRBV18 and TRBJ2-7; TRBD1 or TRBD2 may be the D gene (5 bases each). The CDR3 is 15 amino acids. V lost 1 base and J lost 3, with 13 bases in between. Germline V gene lookup returns CDR1 KGHSH and CDR2 LQKENI. The CDR3 here is CASSPRAGTDYEQYF. The CDR3 nucleotides are TGTGCCAGCTCACCACGGGCCGGGACGGACTACGAGCAGTACTTC.

This clonotype was seen ten or more times. V is TRBV5-6 and J is TRBJ2-3, with TRBD2 identical over 7 bases. V trimming: 3 bases; J trimming: 0 bases; junction bases outside the gene matches: 7. Germline CDR1 and CDR2: SGHDT and YYEEEE. The CDR3 has 16 residues. This chain's CDR3 is CASSWRPLASTDTQYF. The CDR3 bases are TGTGCCAGCAGCTGGCGACCACTAGCGAGCACAGATACGCAGTATTTT.

This clonotype has a count of ten or more. This sequence joins TRBV3-1 and TRBJ1-6; no clear D gene. Between the trimmed V and J ends, which lost 0 bases and 9 bases, there was a span of 6 bases. The CDR3 is made up of 13 amino acids. CDR1 is LGHDT, CDR2 YNNKEL, per germline (reference sequence). The CDR3 region has the DNA TGTGCCAGCAGCCAAGATAGGATTTCACCCCTCCACTTT. This encodes CASSQDRISPLHF.

This clonotype was recorded at least ten times. CDR3 DNA: TGTGCCAGTCGACCCGGGGCCAGGGGGCCCCAGCATTTT. Its protein is CASRPGARGPQHF. The V gene is TRBV28, the J gene TRBJ1-5; possible D gene TRBD1, 6 bases. CDR1 is MDHEN, CDR2 SYDVKM, per germline. Trimming took off 9 bases at V and 9 bases at J, with 18 bases between the two ends. This CDR3 has 13 amino acids.